This TCR beta chain was sequenced during a study of naive and memory T cell subsets (dated by TCRdb to the late 2010s). Study-wide context: The study applied an open-source, UMI-based TCR alpha and beta sequencing pipeline to sorted naive and memory peripheral blood T cell subsets. Complete agreement was observed between the functional CMV T cell responses and the IgG serology results. RNA was DNase-treated and reverse transcribed with TCR constant-region primers, mostly using SuperScript III.

The library relied on UMI-ligation and nested PCR. An equimolar mix of two oligonucleotides covering both TRBC1 and TRBC2 was used as the beta constant-region primer. Four rounds of PCR were used to amplify ligated cDNA, with nested alpha and beta constant-region primers being used together with the SP2 primer. A single-stranded oligonucleotide carrying the SP2 primer and a 12-nucleotide UMI was ligated to the 3' end of the cDNA by T4 RNA ligase 1. Incubation of the ligation reaction lasted about 20-25 hours at 16 degrees C. PCR2 was typically performed as a SYBR Green qPCR and was stopped at a predetermined threshold so that over-amplification was prevented. Every purification after the first one was done using Agencourt AMPure XP magnetic beads. Library quantification was done by Qubit, followed by a TapeStation check on which the main peak was expected at around 650 bp. Sequencing of the pooled libraries was done on an Illumina MiSeq using v2 2x251 paired-end kits, which typically yielded roughly 0.95-2.2 million reads per sample. Each sample was pooled at around 4.2 nM, and about 5-8% PhiX was included to help cluster recognition. As for the authors' bioinformatics: FASTQ reads processed by Demultiplexor were assigned V and J genes by Decombinator through tag matching that tolerated a single base-pair mismatch. Collapsinator relied on UMIs to fix sequencing errors as well as frequency errors caused by PCR heterogeneity. TCRs were translated and CDR3s were extracted from the conserved cysteine to the FGXG phenylalanine by CDR3Translator, with non-productive sequences being flagged. Gini, Shannon entropy and inverse Simpson indices were calculated on repertoires subsampled to equal numbers of UMI-defined TCRs. Within the linear range, a power law was fitted by maximum likelihood to the distributions of clonotype abundance. Similar UMI counts, unique TCR numbers and clonal distributions were obtained with the pipeline and with MIGEC on one naive CD8 sample. In one analysis, naive TCRs that were also found in any memory subset of the same donor were excluded from the naive repertoire. A set of roughly 6,600 CMV-associated CDR3 sequences, compiled from VDJdb and a published dataset, was used to search the repertoires. TCRdb reanalyzed the raw reads on its own, using fastp at Q25 for trimming and MiXCR for clone calling, and kept in-frame beta chains. Records with the same CDR3 protein are collapsed into one entry carrying the most frequent genes and DNA. The V and J calls follow TCRdb's processing rather than the paper's. Across this sample there are 99,000 or so distinct CDR3 sequences, with about 14% seen only once. The ten largest clonotypes hold around 2.7% of the sample.

CDR1 and CDR2 (DFQATT, SNEGSKA) derive from the germline V gene (reference sequence). From the cysteine through the phenylalanine, the CDR3 covers 18 amino acids. The kept DNA is CDR3 alone, 54 bases in frame from the first base. V gives up 4 bases and J gives up 2 bases, and the segment between their germline ends measures 27 bases. From the second PCR step on, the TCR alpha and beta chain libraries were amplified in separate reactions. Donor CMV status was determined by IFNgamma production from CD4+ T cells after overnight stimulation of fresh PBMCs with CMV viral lysate. CD4 T cells were positively selected with Miltenyi beads, followed by positive selection of CD8 T cells from the CD4-negative fraction. Cells stained for CD3, CD4, CD8, CD45RA, CD27 and a live/dead dye were sorted on a BD Aria II into four subsets by CD45RA and CD27. A few healthy volunteers provided blood, and the blood of each volunteer was split into CD4 and CD8 T cells and then into four differentiation subsets. Approximately 0.11 L of peripheral blood was drawn per donor, and PBMC were isolated by Ficoll-Paque PLUS density-gradient centrifugation. The sorted cells were lysed in RLT buffer, after which RNA was extracted using a Qiagen RNeasy kit and kept at -80 degrees C.

To note about this clonotype: Its antigen has not been determined. No much larger clone exists at a distance of one base, and base qualities are not known.

Findings and caveats that apply to the study as a whole: After error correction, over 85% of naive TCR sequences appeared only once, giving much steeper abundance distributions than memory subsets. The abundance of TCRs followed a power law with an exponent that differed between naive and memory subsets yet stayed consistent across the three individuals. Clonotypes were defined as single alpha or beta chain sequences, not paired alpha/beta receptors. The repertoire findings for the naive and memory subsets could not be validated against a ground truth, as none was available. In both CD4 and CD8 cells, going from naive through CM, EM and EMRA, the Gini index went up while Shannon and inverse Simpson diversity went down. RNA-based TCR counts may be affected by expression changes linked to T cell activation and differentiation. Naive repertoires, especially CD8, contained a few larger clonotypes, possibly memory cells re-expressing CD45RA.

The rearranged chain carries TRBV20-1 and TRBJ2-7; the D segment may tentatively be TRBD1 or TRBD2, each giving 6 matched bases. The sequencing sample was made of naive CD8+ T cells from blood. The cell subset or site label for this specimen denotes: naive T cells, CD45RA high CD27+. This receptor was identified in a human donor in good health. The CDR3 region has the sequence CSATSVLPGGGTTYEQYF. At the DNA level, the sequence is TGCAGTGCTACCTCAGTGCTACCTGGAGGGGGGACGACCTACGAGCAGTACTTC.